This T cell receptor (beta chain) originates from a study of blood T cell repertoires in COVID-19. Overall study: Sites across the United States, Italy and Spain contributed samples from acute and convalescent COVID-19. PBMCs, B-cell-depleted T cells, or T cells provided the cDNA or gDNA that made up the material.

Per the authors' pipeline: Amplification from reference gene primers served as the basis for estimated nucleated cell counts. Using immunoSEQ multiplex PCR, the repertoire was profiled, and TCRdb retains in-frame clones only, with some absent. D and trimming were read from the DNA, whereas the V and J calls and clone size are those reported in that table. The repertoire includes 300,000 to 400,000 clones, approximately 85% of them detected once, and approximately 7.9% sits in the top ten. The germline gives CDR1 GTSNPN, CDR2 SVGIG (reference sequence). The CDR3 is 13 residues long. V was cut by 1 base and J by 5 bases, with 9 bases left in between.

The sequenced sample consisted of peripheral blood. The clonotype originates from a human donor in a cohort sampled during active COVID-19. This rearrangement joins TRBV30 to TRBJ1-5, with D possibly matching TRBD1 (6 bases). The CDR3 region has the DNA TGTGCCTGGAGTGAAGGGGGATATCAGCCCCAGCATTTT. Residues: CAWSEGGYQPQHF.